The T cell receptor (beta chain) described here comes from a study of shared clonotypes between healthy human individuals. Study observations and caveats: Sequencing depth was expected to affect clonotype sharing among donors. Unshared clonotypes carried lower generation probabilities than those common to all four donors. Compared with memory subsets, naive subsets generally had larger estimated richness.

Clones were sequenced by immunoSEQ multiplex PCR, and TCRdb holds only the in-frame ones, with some missing. Of about 2.5 million clones in the sample, 80% to 95% are singletons; the top ten hold 0.3% to 0.4%. A word on this clone: The antigen remains unidentified.

Donors included only healthy HIV-negative adults lacking recent acute infections or vaccinations. Source material: naive CD4+ T cells from PBMCs. This sample's subset: CD45RA+ positively selected. The origin of this receptor is a man aged 18 to 30 in good health. Some clones in this sample may be carry-over from other donors' samples.

This CDR3 is CASSSGTVNYGYTF. CDR3 nucleotide sequence: TGTGCCAGCAGTTCCGGGACCGTGAACTATGGCTACACCTTC. This chain links TRBV28 with TRBJ1-2; maybe TRBD1 (5 bases). The CDR3 contains 14 residues. Trimming shortened V by 4 bases and J by 2 bases, and 11 bases separated the two germline ends. Germline V gives CDR1 MDHEN, CDR2 SYDVKM.